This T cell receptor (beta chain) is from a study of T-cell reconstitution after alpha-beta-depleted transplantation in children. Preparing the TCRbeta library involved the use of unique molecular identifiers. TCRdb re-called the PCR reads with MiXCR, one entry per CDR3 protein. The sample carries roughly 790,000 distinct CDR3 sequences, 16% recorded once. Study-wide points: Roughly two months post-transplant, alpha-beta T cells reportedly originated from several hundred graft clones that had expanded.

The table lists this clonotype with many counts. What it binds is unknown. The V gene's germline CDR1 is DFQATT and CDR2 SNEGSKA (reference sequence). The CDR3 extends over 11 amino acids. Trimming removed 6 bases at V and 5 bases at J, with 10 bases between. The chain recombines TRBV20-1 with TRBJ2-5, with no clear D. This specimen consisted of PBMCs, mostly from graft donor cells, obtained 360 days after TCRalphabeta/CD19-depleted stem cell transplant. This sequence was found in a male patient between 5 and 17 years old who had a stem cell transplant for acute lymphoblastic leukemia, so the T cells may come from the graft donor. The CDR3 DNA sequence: TGCAGTGCAGAGGATAGGGAGACCCAGTACTTC. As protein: CSAEDRETQYF.